These 9 T cell receptor beta chains originate from one sample sequenced in a study of T cells after posttransplantation cyclophosphamide. Cells defined as naive were viable CD3+CD4+ or CD3+CD8+ and CCR7+CD45RA+CD45RO-CD95-CD27+CD28+. This table comes from immunoSEQ multiplex PCR, and its TCRdb copy is limited to in-frame clones, with some not included. The sample lists 15,000 to 20,000 clones; around 95% were seen once. Sequencing input: naive CD4+ T cells sorted from blood. The receptors were gathered from a woman in her fifties or sixties in good health and a related stem cell transplant donor.

The V and J genes are TRBV7-2 and TRBJ2-5; 7 bases agree with TRBD2. Germline V gene sequence: CDR1 SGHTA, CDR2 FQGNSA. This CDR3 spans 14 amino acids. With V trimmed by 1 base and J by 5 bases, 4 bases remained unmatched. CDR3 in DNA: TGTGCCAGCAGCTTAGTGGGGGGAGGGGAGACCCAGTACTTC. Encoded protein: CASSLVGGGETQYF.

The CDR3 coding sequence is TGCGCCAGCAAGGGGACTAGGGCACACAATGAGCAGTTCTTC. This encodes CASKGTRAHNEQFF. The chain has TRBV5-1 and TRBJ2-1; 8 nucleotides match TRBD2. CDR1 and CDR2 from the germline V gene are SGHRS and YFSETQ. V was pared by 6 bases and J by 5 bases, with 7 bases of the junction left unmatched. CDR3 length: 14 residues.

This chain uses TRBV11-2 with TRBJ2-5, with 8 bases fitting TRBD2. The CDR3 is made up of 16 amino acids. Unmatched junction bases numbered 8, after V lost 1 base and J lost 4 bases. Germline CDR1 is SGHAT and CDR2 is FQNNGV. CDR3 loop: CASSLVGGGEGETQYF. The CDR3 DNA sequence: TGTGCCAGCAGCTTAGTCGGGGGGGGAGAGGGAGAGACCCAGTACTTC.

This clone was found a few times. Other DNA sequences of this sample code for an identical CDR3. The J gene is TRBJ2-7, the V gene TRBV9; TRBD1 is a possible D gene (6 bases). Per germline, CDR1 SGDLS and CDR2 YYNGEE. V lost 4 bases and J 6 bases, leaving 17 bases between the germline ends. This CDR3 is built from 14 residues. The CDR3 loop is CASSPQGQSGEQYF. DNA for the CDR3: TGTGCCAGCAGCCCGCAGGGGCAGTCTGGCGAGCAGTACTTC.

The chain employs TRBV29-1 and TRBJ1-3, with D possibly TRBD1 on 5 matching bases. The CDR3 is made up of 14 amino acids. The germline V and J ends were trimmed by 7 bases and 0 bases, with 13 bases remaining between them. Germline V lookup: CDR1 SQVTM, CDR2 ANQGSEA. The CDR3 coding sequence is TGCAGCGCCCGACAGAGCAGCTCTGGAAACACCATATATTTT. Its translation: CSARQSSSGNTIYF. Full variable domain (rest looked up from reference TRBV29-1 and TRBJ1-3): SAVISQKPSRDICQRGTSLTIQCQVDSQVTMMFWYRQQPGQSLTLIATANQGSEATYESGFVIDKFPISRPNLTFSTLTVSNMSPEDSSIYLCSARQSSSGNTIYFGEGSWLTVV.

The CDR3 spells CASSQVTGTPFYEQYF. CDR3 coding DNA: TGCGCCAGCAGCCAAGTAACAGGGACGCCTTTCTACGAGCAGTACTTC. The chain recombines TRBV4-3 with TRBJ2-7; perhaps TRBD1 as D (6 bases). The CDR3 contains 16 residues. Trimming stripped 1 base from V and 3 bases from J, with 16 bases between. Germline values: CDR1 LGHNA, CDR2 YSLEER.

This sequence joins TRBV7-9 and TRBJ2-5; D possibly corresponds to TRBD2 (6 bases). Germline values: CDR1 SEHNR, CDR2 FQNEAQ (reference sequence). Trimming removed 5 bases at V and 5 bases at J, with 24 bases between. CDR3 length equals 17 residues. The CDR3 loop is CASSQKGLSAGRETQYF. In DNA, the CDR3 is TGTGCCAGCAGCCAAAAAGGCCTGTCGGCGGGGAGGGAGACCCAGTACTTC.

The chain recombines TRBV5-1 with TRBJ2-1, with a weak D call TRBD2 (5 bases). The V gene's germline CDR1 is SGHRS and CDR2 YFSETQ. This CDR3 is built from 13 residues. V was trimmed by 0 bases and J by 5 bases, leaving 6 bases between them. The CDR3 loop reads CASSLVGNNEQFF. The CDR3 nucleotides read TGCGCCAGCAGCTTGGTCGGGAACAATGAGCAGTTCTTC.

The chain couples TRBV2 to TRBJ2-3; TRBD1 matches at 8 bases. This CDR3 spans 15 amino acids. The V segment lost 3 bases and the J segment 4 bases; nucleotides outside the gene matches: 6. Germline assignment: CDR1 SNHLY and CDR2 FYNNEI. CDR3 sequence: CASSDRTGRSDTQYF. In nucleotides, the CDR3 is TGTGCCAGCAGTGATAGGACAGGGAGGTCAGATACGCAGTATTTT.